What follows is one T cell receptor beta chain and its context. The antigen this receptor binds is unknown. The input lacks base qualities; no much larger clone sits a single base away. The data were taken from a study of CD8+CD57+ T cells in acquired aplastic anemia listed by TCRdb under 2018. With respect to the entire study: Extracted DNA from sorted CD4+ and CD8+ cells averaged around 3.4 ug, ranging from about 0.2 to 30 ug. CD8+CD57+ expansion was defined as a frequency above the mean frequency observed in healthy subjects.

Beyond this particular receptor, the publication reports: Although some 28 CD8+ CDR3 sequences were shared by patients and controls, these sequences appeared highly expressed in patients and within the immunodominant clones of patients. Between patients and healthy controls, no significant difference in CD8+ Simpson's diversity was found (P=0.060).

Patients chosen for sequencing had shown expansion of CD8+CD57+ cells by flow cytometry. Severe acquired aplastic anemia was diagnosed in all patients according to International Study of Aplastic Anemia and Agranulocytosis and Camitta criteria. No therapy had been received by the patients at the time of blood sampling. TCR repertoires of sorted CD4+ and CD8+ blood T cells from severe aplastic anemia patients and healthy subjects were deep-sequenced in the study. Patients were enrolled under clinicaltrials.gov protocols 00001620, 01623167, 00001397, 00071045, 00081523 and 00961064 in the USA. Ficoll-Paque density gradient centrifugation was used to isolate peripheral blood mononuclear cells. Before DNA extraction, CD4+ and CD8+ T cells were sorted by FACS or by magnetic beads. Genomic DNA was used as template for profiling of TCR beta VDJ combinations and CDR3 sequences. An Illumina HiSeq 2000 was the platform used for TCR repertoire sequencing. On the study's bioinformatics: Repertoire assessment relied on Simpson's diversity index, CDR3 size and DJ length profiles, and TRBV/TRBJ rearrangement plots. The most abundant DNA sequence in the deep sequencing data was defined as the immunodominant clone. CDR3 amino acid sequences were screened for sharing across subjects and compared with published repertoires and the VDJdb database. TCRdb reworked the public reads: Q25 trimming with fastp, MiXCR clone assembly, productive beta chains retained. Rows with one shared CDR3 protein collapse into an entry with the most common genes and DNA. TCRdb, not the original authors, processed these V and J calls. This sample gives some 120,000 distinct CDR3 sequences in total; under 60% of them show up just once. The ten top clones hold 29% of the sample.

V lost 3 bases and J lost 5 bases; the stretch between them is 13 bases long. Including the terminal cysteine and phenylalanine, the CDR3 comprises 14 residues. Kept here is only the CDR3 DNA, which spans 42 bases and is read in frame from base 1. The germline V gene (reference sequence) specifies LNHDA as CDR1 and SQIVND as CDR2. This sequence originates from a human donor with aplastic anemia. Source material: sorted CD4+, CD8+, or CD8+CD57+ T cells (not recorded which) from PBMCs. The V gene is TRBV19 and the J gene is TRBJ1-2; the D gene assignment is ambiguous. The CDR3 in this case is CASSMGGRRYGYTF. The nucleotide sequence is given as TGTGCCAGTAGTATGGGTGGCAGACGGTATGGCTACACCTTC.